These 12 T cell receptor beta chains were all obtained from the same sample, sequenced in a study of cytomegalovirus exposure and HLA in healthy donors. The PCR had 60 Vbeta and 13 Jbeta primers. Profiled with immunoSEQ multiplex PCR; TCRdb holds only in-frame clones, not every one. In the table there are 250,000 to 350,000 clones, roughly 90% of which are singletons. Sequenced: PBMCs. All receptors derive from a man aged 35 to 55 in good health and CMV-seropositive.

The rearrangement joins TRBV30 to TRBJ2-7; weak D call: TRBD1 (5 bases). V lost 5 bases, J lost 2 bases, and 16 bases lay in between. Germline CDR1 is GTSNPN and CDR2 is SVGIG (reference sequence). The CDR3 loop spans 14 amino acids. The CDR3 region has the DNA TGTGCCTGGGCTAGGGGTAGGGTTGCCTACGAGCAGTACTTC. Its protein product is CAWARGRVAYEQYF.

The chain carries TRBV5-1 and TRBJ2-3, with D perhaps TRBD2 (5 bases). The V gene lost 3 bases and the J gene lost 3 bases, with 11 bases spanning the gap. Per germline, CDR1 SGHRS and CDR2 YFSETQ. The CDR3 extends over 14 amino acids. The CDR3 loop is CASSWPLATDTQYF. The CDR3 DNA reads TGCGCCAGCAGCTGGCCGCTAGCAACAGATACGCAGTATTTT.

This clone was observed once. This rearrangement joins TRBV11-2 to TRBJ2-7; 7 nucleotides match TRBD2. The V gene's germline CDR1 is SGHAT and CDR2 FQNNGV. Trimming at V came to 6 bases and at J to 3 bases, leaving 2 bases not matched to a gene. The CDR3 loop spans 12 amino acids. CDR3 in amino acids: CASRGGGYEQYF. Written as DNA, the CDR3 is TGTGCCAGCAGGGGCGGGGGCTACGAGCAGTACTTC.

V gene TRBV19 combines with J gene TRBJ2-2; 8 nucleotides line up with TRBD2. J was trimmed by 7 bases and V by 3 bases; bases with no gene match: 10. The germline V gene has CDR1 LNHDA and CDR2 SQIVND (reference sequence). This CDR3 contains 16 residues. This CDR3 is CASSIGVAGTIGELFF. The CDR3, as DNA: TGTGCCAGTAGTATTGGCGTAGCGGGAACCATCGGGGAGCTGTTTTTT.

The chain combines TRBV28 with TRBJ1-5, with 9 nucleotides matching TRBD1. With V trimmed by 5 bases and J by 6 bases, 11 bases remained unmatched. The germline V gene has CDR1 MDHEN and CDR2 SYDVKM. This CDR3 contains 16 residues. The CDR3 spells CASSPTTGGMVQPQHF. The CDR3 bases are TGTGCCAGCAGTCCAACGACAGGGGGTATGGTTCAGCCCCAGCATTTT.

The rearrangement joins TRBV6-1 to TRBJ1-5; 7 bases agree with TRBD1. The germline gives CDR1 MNHNS, CDR2 SASEGT. The CDR3 contains 15 residues. After removal of 6 bases from V and 1 base from J, the junction contained 6 bases not matched to a gene. CDR3 DNA: TGTGCCAGCAGGTACAGGGGATTGAGCAATCAGCCCCAGCATTTT. This gives the protein CASRYRGLSNQPQHF.

The V and J genes are TRBV18 and TRBJ2-7; 9 bases align to TRBD1. The CDR3 loop spans 14 amino acids. From germline, CDR1 is KGHSH and CDR2 LQKENI. The trim removed 8 bases at V and 0 bases at J, leaving 5 bases unmatched. The CDR3 DNA reads TGTGCCAGCCATCGGGACAGGGCCTCCTACGAGCAGTACTTC. It translates to CASHRDRASYEQYF.

V usage is TRBV5-4 and J usage is TRBJ2-7, with no clear D. CDR1 is SGHNT and CDR2 is YYREEE in the germline V gene (reference sequence). The CDR3 sequence is 14 residues long. Trimming took off 0 bases at V and 0 bases at J, with 7 bases between the two ends. The CDR3 reads CASSLGFSSYEQYF. CDR3 sequence (DNA): TGTGCCAGCAGCTTGGGGTTCAGCTCCTACGAGCAGTACTTC.

The gene calls are TRBV5-5 and TRBJ1-1; D remains unclear. Trimming pared 0 bases from V and 8 bases from J, leaving 11 bases between. The CDR3 is 13 residues long. From germline, CDR1 is SGHKS and CDR2 YYEKEE (reference sequence). DNA of the CDR3: TGTGCCAGCAGCTTGGTAAAGGACTGGGAAGCTTTCTTT. Translated: CASSLVKDWEAFF.

The V and J genes are TRBV18 and TRBJ2-7, with 8 bases fitting TRBD1. CDR3 length equals 17 residues. The junction had 9 bases not matched to a gene; V was cut back by 0 bases and J by 2 bases. Looked up from germline, CDR1 is KGHSH and CDR2 is LQKENI. CDR3 bases: TGTGCCAGCTCACCACCCACAGGGGGGCCTCCTACCTACGAGCAGTACTTC. Amino acids: CASSPPTGGPPTYEQYF. Based on the CDR3 plus reference TRBV18 and TRBJ2-7, the full variable domain is NAGVMQNPRHLVRRRGQEARLRCSPMKGHSHVYWYRQLPEEGLKFMVYLQKENIIDESGMPKERFSAEFPKEGPSILRIQQVVRGDSAAYFCASSPPTGGPPTYEQYFGPGTRLTVT.

This clone was seen more than once but under ten times. Other DNA sequences from this sample encode an identical CDR3 as well. The rearrangement joins TRBV19 to TRBJ1-4, with D perhaps TRBD1 (5 bases). Trimming left V 6 bases short and J 8 bases short, with 10 bases between. The length of the CDR3 is 12 residues. CDR1 is LNHDA, CDR2 SQIVND, per germline (reference sequence). Here the CDR3 reads CASRQGGEKLFF. The CDR3 DNA is TGTGCCAGTAGGCAGGGCGGCGAAAAACTGTTTTTT.

The gene calls are TRBV19 and TRBJ2-1; D gene ambiguous. V shed 1 base and J shed 5 bases, with 12 bases lying between them. The CDR3 contains 15 residues. CDR1 and CDR2 (germline): LNHDA, SQIVND (reference sequence). CDR3: CASSIGGRTNNEQFF. The CDR3 DNA sequence: TGTGCCAGTAGTATAGGTGGCAGAACCAACAATGAGCAGTTCTTC.